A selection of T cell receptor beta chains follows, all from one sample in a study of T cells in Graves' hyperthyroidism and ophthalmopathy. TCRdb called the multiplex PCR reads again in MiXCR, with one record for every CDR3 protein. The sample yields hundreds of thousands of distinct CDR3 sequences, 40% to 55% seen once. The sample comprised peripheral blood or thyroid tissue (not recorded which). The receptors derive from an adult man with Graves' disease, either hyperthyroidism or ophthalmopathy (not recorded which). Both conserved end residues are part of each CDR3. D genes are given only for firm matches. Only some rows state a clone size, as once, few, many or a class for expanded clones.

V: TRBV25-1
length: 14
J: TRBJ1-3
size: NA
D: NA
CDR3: CASSERAAGNTIYF
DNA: TGTGCCAGCAGTGAACGGGCAGCGGGAAACACCATATATTTT

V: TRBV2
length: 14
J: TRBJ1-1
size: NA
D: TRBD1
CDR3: CASSGTGDYTEAFF
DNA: TGTGCCAGCAGTGGGACAGGGGACTACACTGAAGCTTTCTTT

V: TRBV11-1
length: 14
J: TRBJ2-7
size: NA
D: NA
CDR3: CASADGTYSYEQYF
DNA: TGTGCCAGCGCCGACGGGACCTACTCCTACGAGCAGTACTTC

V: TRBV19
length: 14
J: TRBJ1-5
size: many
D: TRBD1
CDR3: CASSAGGVGQPQHF
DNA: TGTGCCAGTAGCGCAGGGGGCGTTGGTCAGCCCCAGCATTTT

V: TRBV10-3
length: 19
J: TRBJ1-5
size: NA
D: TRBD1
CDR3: CATSDRLEDRGGGNQPQHF
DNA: TGTGCCACCAGTGACAGGCTGGAGGACAGGGGGGGTGGCAATCAGCCCCAGCATTTT

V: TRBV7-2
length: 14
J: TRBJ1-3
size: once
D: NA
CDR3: CASGLGRTGNTIYF
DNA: TGTGCCAGCGGCTTGGGACGGACTGGAAACACCATATATTTT

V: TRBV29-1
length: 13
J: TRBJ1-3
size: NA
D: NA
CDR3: CSVEAGARNTIYF
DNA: TGCAGCGTTGAGGCAGGGGCAAGGAACACCATATATTTT

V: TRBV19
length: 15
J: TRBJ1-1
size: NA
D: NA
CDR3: CAWSVFWGMNTEAFF
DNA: TGTGCCTGGAGTGTATTCTGGGGGATGAACACTGAAGCTTTCTTT

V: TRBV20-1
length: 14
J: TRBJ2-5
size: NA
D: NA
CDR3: CSADPPGQQETQYF
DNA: TGCAGTGCCGACCCTCCTGGACAGCAAGAGACCCAGTACTTC

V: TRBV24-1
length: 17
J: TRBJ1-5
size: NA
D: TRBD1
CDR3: CATSDLGQGGSNQPQHF
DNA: TGTGCCACCAGTGATCTAGGACAGGGGGGTAGCAATCAGCCCCAGCATTTT